This entry concerns a single T cell receptor (beta chain). Antigen unknown. The sample is drawn from a study of cytomegalovirus exposure and HLA in healthy donors. Study as a whole: The Caucasian-associated ancestry cluster held roughly 81% of 300 to 450 genotyped donors. Findings of the study overall: The study had only CMV serostatus as immune exposure information. The study labeled approximately 150 TCR beta chains cytomegalovirus-associated.

PCR primers comprised 60 Vbeta and 13 Jbeta primers. Profiled with immunoSEQ multiplex PCR; TCRdb holds only in-frame clones, not every one. This sample yields 150,000 to 200,000 clones, of which roughly 80% are seen a single time; approximately 0.26% belongs to the top ten. Germline assignment: CDR1 SQVTM and CDR2 ANQGSEA. The CDR3 loop spans 13 amino acids. Trimming left V 3 bases short and J 4 bases short, with 12 bases between. The sequencing sample was made of PBMCs. The source of this sequence is a boy aged 5-17 years in good health and CMV-seronegative. The chain has TRBV29-1 and TRBJ1-2; perhaps TRBD1 as D (6 bases). CDR3: CSVDTGQVYGYTF. CDR3 bases: TGCAGCGTTGATACAGGGCAGGTCTATGGCTACACCTTC. The full variable domain, rest sourced from reference TRBV29-1 and TRBJ1-2, is SAVISQKPSRDICQRGTSLTIQCQVDSQVTMMFWYRQQPGQSLTLIATANQGSEATYESGFVIDKFPISRPNLTFSTLTVSNMSPEDSSIYLCSVDTGQVYGYTFGSGTRLTVV.